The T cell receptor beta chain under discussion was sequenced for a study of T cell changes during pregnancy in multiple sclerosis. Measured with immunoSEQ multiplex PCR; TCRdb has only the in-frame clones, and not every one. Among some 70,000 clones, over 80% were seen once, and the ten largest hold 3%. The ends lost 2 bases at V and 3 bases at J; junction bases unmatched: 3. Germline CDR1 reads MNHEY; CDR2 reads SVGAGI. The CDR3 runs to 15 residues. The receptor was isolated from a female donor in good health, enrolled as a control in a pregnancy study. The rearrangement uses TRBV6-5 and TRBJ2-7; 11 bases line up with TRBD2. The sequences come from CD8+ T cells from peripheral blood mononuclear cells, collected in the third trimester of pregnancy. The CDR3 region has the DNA TGTGCCAGCAGTTACCCTACTAGCGGGGGCTACGAGCAGTACTTC. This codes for CASSYPTSGGYEQYF.